This T cell receptor (beta chain) comes out of a study of CD8 T cells in ankylosing spondylitis. Study outcomes and limitations: Clones linked to disease, bearing a CD8+ phenotype, were relatively rare in peripheral blood. A motif in TCR beta, a set of eight highly homologous variants, appeared characteristic of ankylosing spondylitis blood. Earlier studies detected some motif variants in reactive arthritis synovial fluid and blood.

There are many counts of this clonotype. Its antigen is unknown. One entry per CDR3 protein results from TCRdb running MiXCR on the 5' RACE reads. Of about 42,000 distinct CDR3 sequences listed, roughly 2.5% are singletons. This CDR3 has 14 residues. Per the germline V gene, CDR1 is SGDLS and CDR2 is YYNGEE. The V segment lost 3 bases and the J segment 3 bases; nucleotides outside the gene matches: 5. Sequencing used blood, either unsorted or a sorted T cell fraction (not recorded which). This TCR was recovered from a male donor with ankylosing spondylitis or in good health (not recorded which). This sequence joins TRBV9 and TRBJ2-7, with 8 nucleotides matching TRBD1. CDR3 DNA sequence: TGTGCCAGCAGCGCCGGACAGGGACGCTACGAGCAGTACTTC. Its translation: CASSAGQGRYEQYF.